This entry lists 31 T cell receptor beta chains sequenced from one sample in a study of cytotoxic CD8 clonotypes in ibrutinib-treated CLL. TCRdb's copy holds only in-frame clones and misses some; the assay was immunoSEQ multiplex PCR. The repertoire consists of about 310,000 clones, with 80% occurring once and the leading ten covering 6.7%. The sample in question was PBMCs, obtained before ibrutinib treatment. All receptors derive from a human donor with chronic lymphocytic leukemia.

The chain uses TRBV27 and TRBJ2-7; 9 bases fit TRBD2. CDR1 is MNHEY and CDR2 is SMNVEV in the germline V gene (reference sequence). This CDR3 spans 15 amino acids. The trim removed 6 bases at V and 2 bases at J, leaving 8 bases unmatched. CDR3 residues: CASRKTSGSTYEQYF. The CDR3 bases are TGTGCCAGCAGAAAAACTAGCGGGTCCACCTACGAGCAGTACTTC.

The chain combines TRBV25-1 with TRBJ2-7; no clear D gene. CDR1 is MGHDK and CDR2 is SYGVNS in the germline V gene. V was pared by 6 bases and J by 5 bases, with 14 bases between. This CDR3 is 13 amino acids long. In DNA form, the CDR3 reads TGTGCCAGCAGACAAGGCGCTCGCGACGAGCAGTACTTC. Encoded protein: CASRQGARDEQYF.

The sample holds a few counts of this clone. The rearrangement joins TRBV18 to TRBJ1-4, with D hard to call. CDR1 is KGHSH and CDR2 is LQKENI in the germline V gene. CDR3 length: 12 residues. Trimming stripped 6 bases from V and 7 bases from J, with 9 bases between. In nucleotides, the CDR3 is TGTGCCAGCTCGGCCGATGTTGAAAAACTGTTTTTT. Its translation is CASSADVEKLFF.

The chain joins TRBV27 to TRBJ2-7, with D unclear. Looked up from germline, CDR1 is MNHEY and CDR2 is SMNVEV (reference sequence). The V end was cut by 5 bases, the J end by 1 base, with 18 bases between. This CDR3 region has 16 residues. CDR3 sequence: CASSPANSFSSYEQYF. The CDR3 DNA follows: TGTGCCAGCAGTCCGGCCAACTCCTTCTCTTCCTACGAGCAGTACTTC.

The rearrangement uses TRBV30 and TRBJ2-1; 12 bases match TRBD2. The V and J ends lost 6 bases and 1 base, in that order; junction bases with no gene match: 22. The CDR3 is 21 residues long. Germline CDR1 GTSNPN, CDR2 SVGIG (reference sequence). The CDR3 is CACPISGLAGIRYSSYNEQFF. The CDR3 DNA follows: TGTGCCTGTCCGATTTCCGGACTAGCGGGAATTCGATACTCGTCCTACAATGAGCAGTTCTTC.

This clone was counted between two and nine times. V gene TRBV4-1 combines with J gene TRBJ2-7, with TRBD2 matching 10 bases. Germline assignment: CDR1 MGHRA and CDR2 YSYEKL. The ends lost 4 bases at V and 2 bases at J; junction bases unmatched: 2. CDR3 length: 14 amino acids. The CDR3 DNA sequence: TGCGCCAGCAGCCCACTAGCGGGAACCTACGAGCAGTACTTC. Protein product: CASSPLAGTYEQYF.

The chain links TRBV4-3 to TRBJ2-1; no clear D gene. The germline gives CDR1 LGHNA, CDR2 YSLEER. CDR3 length: 15 amino acids. Trimming stripped 1 base from V and 10 bases from J, with 17 bases between. DNA for the CDR3: TGCGCCAGCAGCCAAGGTTTGGCCGGCCCCTTCGAGCAGTTCTTC. This translates into CASSQGLAGPFEQFF.

The chain couples TRBV1 to TRBJ1-2; the table names TRBD1, a call not compared with the DNA. TRBV1 has pseudogene status. CDR3 size: 13 residues. This CDR3 is CTSNSKGALGYTF. In DNA, the CDR3 is TGCACCAGCAACTCCAAAGGGGCTCTTGGCTACACCTTC.

This clone was seen just once. The gene calls are TRBV7-7 and TRBJ2-7, with 9 bases matching TRBD2. From germline, CDR1 is SSHAT and CDR2 FNYEAQ (reference sequence). The J segment lost 5 bases and the V segment lost 1 base, leaving 12 bases of the junction unmatched. This CDR3 is built from 17 residues. In DNA, the CDR3 is TGTGCCAGCAGCTTAGGCAGGGTGGGACTAGCTTATCACGAGCAGTACTTC. The encoded protein is CASSLGRVGLAYHEQYF.

This clone was detected once. This chain connects TRBV28 to TRBJ2-7; TRBD2 matches 14 bases. V lost 4 bases and J lost 3; bases outside the gene matches: 5. In germline, CDR1 is MDHEN, CDR2 SYDVKM. This CDR3 has 16 residues. CDR3 sequence (DNA): TGTGCCAGCAGTTCAGGGACTAGCGGGGGAAGCTACGAGCAGTACTTC. It is translated as CASSSGTSGGSYEQYF.

This clone was detected only once. The gene calls are TRBV14 and TRBJ1-1; no firm D call. V was trimmed by 3 bases and J by 1 base, leaving 15 bases between them. The CDR3 has 16 residues. Germline values: CDR1 SGHDN, CDR2 FVKESK. The DNA for the CDR3 is TGTGCCAGCAGCCACGACGGTCGGTGGAAGAACACTGAAGCTTTCTTT. Its protein is CASSHDGRWKNTEAFF.

This clone was detected once. The rearrangement links TRBV9 to TRBJ1-1; 10 nucleotides match TRBD1. V lost 5 bases, J lost 12 bases, and 10 bases stayed unmatched. In germline, CDR1 is SGDLS, CDR2 YYNGEE. There are 13 residues in the CDR3. CDR3 bases: TGTGCCAGCAGAGAAACGGGACAGGGGTTAACTTTCTTT. This sequence encodes CASRETGQGLTFF.

This chain uses TRBV9 with TRBJ1-3; D not certain. The CDR3 runs 15 residues. CDR1 and CDR2 from the germline V gene are SGDLS and YYNGEE. Trimming cost V 0 bases and J 2 bases, with 9 bases left between them. The CDR3 loop reads CASSVGVVAGNTIYF. The CDR3 region has the DNA TGTGCCAGCAGCGTAGGGGTAGTGGCTGGAAACACCATATATTTT.

The CDR3 protein is CASSRHDTQGEAFF. CDR3 DNA: TGTGCCAGCAGTCGCCACGACACGCAGGGAGAAGCTTTCTTT. This sequence joins TRBV6-5 and TRBJ1-1; possibly TRBD1 for D (5 bases). CDR3 length: 14 amino acids. V lost 5 bases and J 8 bases, leaving 18 bases between the germline ends. Germline CDR1 MNHEY, CDR2 SVGAGI.

This clone was seen only a few times. V is TRBV2 and J is TRBJ1-4; D gene unclear. Trimming left V 2 bases short and J 8 bases short, with 9 bases between. The CDR3 runs 13 residues. CDR1 SNHLY and CDR2 FYNNEI come from the germline V gene. Here the CDR3 reads CASSESLFEKLFF. In nucleotides, the CDR3 is TGTGCCAGCAGTGAATCGTTGTTCGAAAAACTGTTTTTT.

The V call is TRBV15, the J call TRBJ2-2; 8 positions agree with TRBD1. Trimming cost V 6 bases and J 8 bases; bases outside gene matches: 8. The CDR3 totals 14 residues. Germline V gene lookup returns CDR1 LNHNV and CDR2 YYDKDF (reference sequence). The CDR3 region is CATRTRQGAGELFF. The CDR3, as DNA: TGTGCCACCAGGACGCGCCAGGGGGCAGGGGAGCTGTTTTTT.

As DNA, the CDR3 is TGTGCCAGCAGCGTAGGAGGCGGGACAGACTATCAGCCCCAGCATTTT. Its protein product is CASSVGGGTDYQPQHF. The V call is TRBV9, the J call TRBJ1-5; 7 bases match TRBD1. The CDR3 is made up of 16 amino acids. Germline CDR1 and CDR2: SGDLS and YYNGEE. The V segment lost 0 bases and the J segment 5 bases; nucleotides outside the gene matches: 8. The variable domain in full, with the rest retrieved from reference TRBV9 and TRBJ1-5, is DSGVTQTPKHLITATGQRVTLRCSPRSGDLSVYWYQQSLDQGLQFLIQYYNGEERAKGNILERFSAQQFPDLHSELNLSSLELGDSALYFCASSVGGGTDYQPQHFGDGTRLSIL.

The V gene is TRBV19, the J gene TRBJ1-2, with 10 nucleotides matching TRBD1. Trimming removed 7 bases from V and 7 bases from J; junction bases left unmatched: 12. The CDR3 loop spans 15 amino acids. The V gene's germline CDR1 is LNHDA and CDR2 SQIVND (reference sequence). The CDR3 is CASITTGGAVSGYTF. CDR3 nucleotides: TGTGCCAGTATTACGACAGGGGGCGCGGTTTCTGGCTACACCTTC.

This clone was detected a few times. V and J are TRBV29-1 and TRBJ1-1, with D possibly TRBD1 on 5 matching bases. V was trimmed by 6 bases and J by 10 bases, leaving 12 bases between them. CDR1 and CDR2 from the germline V gene are SQVTM and ANQGSEA. The CDR3 is 10 residues long. The CDR3 bases are TGCAGCGTCTCGACAGAGGGAGCTTTCTTT. Encoded protein: CSVSTEGAFF.

The J gene is TRBJ2-2, the V gene TRBV9, with 12 bases aligning to TRBD2. V trimming: 0 bases; J trimming: 5 bases; junction bases outside the gene matches: 8. Germline assignment: CDR1 SGDLS and CDR2 YYNGEE. The CDR3 has 18 residues. CDR3 in DNA: TGTGCCAGCAGCGTAGGTGTAACTAGCGGGAGGATAACCGGGGAGCTGTTTTTT. Amino acid sequence: CASSVGVTSGRITGELFF.

This clone occurred a few times. The chain couples TRBV5-4 to TRBJ2-7; no firm D call. Germline values: CDR1 SGHNT, CDR2 YYREEE (reference sequence). The CDR3 loop spans 16 amino acids. Trimming shortened V by 0 bases and J by 5 bases, and 18 bases separated the two germline ends. CDR3 coding DNA: TGTGCCAGCAGCTTGGGTCGTGGAACAGCAGACAACGAGCAGTACTTC. This encodes CASSLGRGTADNEQYF.

V gene TRBV5-6 combines with J gene TRBJ2-7; the D is unclear. V lost 0 bases to trimming and J lost 7 bases, with 5 bases between them. The CDR3 is 11 amino acids. In germline, CDR1 is SGHDT, CDR2 YYEEEE. CDR3 sequence (DNA): TGTGCCAGCAGCTTGGATCAGGAGCAGTACTTC. Protein sequence: CASSLDQEQYF. Using reference TRBV5-6 and TRBJ2-7 for the parts outside the CDR3, the full variable domain is DAGVTQSPTHLIKTRGQQVTLRCSPKSGHDTVSWYQQALGQGPQFIFQYYEEEERQRGNFPDRFSGHQFPNYSSELNVNALLLGDSALYLCASSLDQEQYFGPGTRLTVT.

The rearrangement links TRBV7-8 to TRBJ1-1; D is possibly TRBD1 (5 bases). Germline CDR1 and CDR2: SGHVS and FQNEAQ. Between the trimmed V and J ends, which lost 5 bases and 3 bases, there was a span of 10 bases. This CDR3 is 13 amino acids long. The DNA for the CDR3 is TGTGCCAGCAGCCCAGGGTGGGACACTGAAGCTTTCTTT. Residues: CASSPGWDTEAFF.

This chain's CDR3 is CASSIFSGRAVETQYF. As DNA, the CDR3 is TGCGCCAGCAGCATCTTTAGCGGGAGGGCCGTAGAGACCCAGTACTTC. The chain uses TRBV5-1 and TRBJ2-5; TRBD2 agrees at 11 bases. V lost 4 bases and J lost 4; bases outside the gene matches: 9. Per the germline V gene, CDR1 is SGHRS and CDR2 is YFSETQ. CDR3 size: 16 residues.

The CDR3 DNA follows: TGTGCCAGCAGCCAAACTAGCGGGGGGTCTGAGTTCTTC. Amino acid sequence: CASSQTSGGSEFF. V usage is TRBV5-6 and J usage is TRBJ2-1, with 12 bases identical to TRBD2. CDR3 length equals 13 residues. Germline-derived CDR1 and CDR2 are SGHDT and YYEEEE. With 4 bases clipped from V and 14 bases from J, the junction kept 7 bases outside the gene matches.

The chain links TRBV27 to TRBJ1-1; D not certain. The CDR3 totals 15 residues. The germline V gene encodes CDR1 MNHEY and CDR2 SMNVEV (reference sequence). V was cut by 2 bases and J by 2 bases, with 12 bases left in between. The CDR3 here is CASSLGNSANTEAFF. The CDR3 DNA reads as TGTGCCAGCAGTTTAGGAAACTCGGCCAACACTGAAGCTTTCTTT.

The gene calls are TRBV7-9 and TRBJ2-1; unclear D gene. Germline lookup yields CDR1 SEHNR and CDR2 FQNEAQ (reference sequence). V was trimmed by 4 bases and J by 8 bases, leaving 9 bases between them. The CDR3 is 12 residues long. The CDR3 here is CASSYQWDEQFF. The CDR3 DNA sequence: TGTGCCAGCAGCTACCAATGGGATGAGCAGTTCTTC.

V and J are TRBV7-8 and TRBJ2-1; 10 bases match TRBD2. In germline, CDR1 is SGHVS, CDR2 FQNEAQ. Trimming cost V 5 bases and J 7 bases; bases outside gene matches: 11. This CDR3 spans 16 amino acids. DNA for the CDR3: TGTGCCAGCAGCCTCGTAGCGGGAGGCTATGGGAATGAGCAGTTCTTC. The encoded protein is CASSLVAGGYGNEQFF.

The rearrangement links TRBV30 to TRBJ2-7; perhaps TRBD2 as D (5 bases). CDR3 length equals 14 residues. The V end lost 7 bases, the J end lost 5 bases, and 21 bases lay between the germline ends. The V gene's germline CDR1 is GTSNPN and CDR2 SVGIG (reference sequence). For the CDR3, the DNA is TGTGCCTCGAATTTGGGATCGGGGATGCACGAGCAGTACTTC. It yields the protein CASNLGSGMHEQYF.

This rearrangement joins TRBV30 to TRBJ2-4; no clear D gene. Germline CDR1 and CDR2: GTSNPN and SVGIG (reference sequence). The CDR3 consists of 10 residues. Trimming stripped 5 bases from V and 8 bases from J, with 7 bases between. CDR3 nucleotides: TGTGCCTGGGGTAGGGACATTCAGTACTTC. Its protein product is CAWGRDIQYF.

The J gene is TRBJ2-7, the V gene TRBV19; D might be TRBD1 (6 bases). Germline CDR1 LNHDA, CDR2 SQIVND (reference sequence). The V and J ends lost 1 base and 3 bases respectively, with 10 bases between them. The CDR3 runs to 14 residues. The CDR3 here is CASSIARDNYEQYF. DNA of the CDR3: TGTGCCAGTAGTATAGCCCGGGACAACTACGAGCAGTACTTC.